The T cell receptor (beta chain) described here comes from a study of beta chain features in type 1 diabetes. General study points: No resolution was reached here on whether HLA type influences TCRB rearrangement.

The CDR3 runs 13 residues. CDR1 and CDR2 (germline): MNHNY, SVGAGI (reference sequence). Unmatched junction bases numbered 5, after V lost 4 bases and J lost 8 bases. A remark on this clone: As yet, its antigen is unknown.

Expressed TCRB transcripts got sequenced, as all isolated RNA was reverse transcribed. This table comes from immunoSEQ multiplex PCR, and its TCRdb copy is limited to in-frame clones, with some not included. The sample shows fewer than 550,000 clones, more than 9.5% of them seen only once. Sequencing input: naive CD4+ T cells from blood. This receptor was obtained from a woman between 18 and 29 years old in good health. J is TRBJ2-1 and V is TRBV6-6; 7 nucleotides agree with TRBD1. The CDR3 region has the DNA TGTGCCAGCAGTTGGCGGACAGGCGATGAGCAGTTCTTC. Translating gives CASSWRTGDEQFF.